These T cell receptor beta chains were read from a single sample in a study of cytomegalovirus exposure and HLA in healthy donors. The table came from immunoSEQ multiplex PCR; TCRdb's copy has only in-frame clones and leaves some out. The table lists around 180,000 clones, 84% of them singletons. The source material was PBMCs. These receptors all stem from a man aged 18-30 years in good health and CMV-seronegative. CDR3s include the opening cysteine and the closing phenylalanine or tryptophan. D genes are given only for firm matches. Clone size is shown for a subset of rows, as once, few, many or a class of expanded clone.

cdr3_aa cdr3_nt d_call v_call clone_size j_call
CASSQDLAGVQETQYF TGTGCCAGCAGCCAAGACCTTGCCGGGGTACAAGAGACCCAGTACTTC . TRBV4-2 . TRBJ2-5
CASSDRQGIFATNEKLFF TGTGCCAGCAGTGATCGTCAGGGAATTTTCGCAACTAATGAAAAACTGTTTTTT . TRBV6-1 . TRBJ1-4
CASSEFGAGAEAFF TGTGCCAGCAGTGAATTTGGGGCCGGCGCTGAAGCTTTCTTT . TRBV25-1 . TRBJ1-1
CSDDKLDNEQFF TGCAGCGATGACAAGCTAGACAATGAGCAGTTCTTC . TRBV29-1 . TRBJ2-1
CAVKAGAYF TGTGCCGTCAAGGCTGGGGCGTACTTC . TRBV6-1 . TRBJ2-5
CASSLGAGSGRGYNEQFF TGTGCCAGCAGCTTGGGTGCGGGAAGCGGGAGGGGGTACAATGAGCAGTTCTTC TRBD2 TRBV7-6 . TRBJ2-1
CASSETDRPSGEKLFF TGTGCCAGCAGCGAGACCGACAGACCCAGTGGTGAAAAACTGTTTTTT . TRBV9 . TRBJ1-4
CASSLIAGAKNIQYF TGTGCCAGCAGCTTAATAGCGGGGGCTAAAAACATTCAGTACTTC TRBD2 TRBV7-8 . TRBJ2-4
CASSQRDRGDTEAFF TGCGCCAGCAGCCAGAGGGACAGGGGCGACACTGAAGCTTTCTTT TRBD1 TRBV5-1 . TRBJ1-1
CATRRQALGEAFF TGTGCCACCAGACGACAGGCCTTGGGTGAAGCTTTCTTT . TRBV6-5 few TRBJ1-1
CASSVGGYTEAFF TGTGCCAGCAGCGTAGGCGGGTACACTGAAGCTTTCTTT . TRBV9 . TRBJ1-1
CASSYSFGGYTF TGTGCCAGCAGTTACTCGTTTGGCGGCTACACCTTC . TRBV6-5 . TRBJ1-2
CASSLQGSLNEQFF TGTGCCAGCAGCTTACAGGGCAGCCTCAATGAGCAGTTCTTC . TRBV13 . TRBJ2-1
CASLGDTEAFF TGTGCCAGCCTAGGGGATACTGAAGCTTTCTTT . TRBV28 few TRBJ1-1
CASSAGVSNQPQHF TGTGCCAGCAGCGCGGGCGTTAGCAATCAGCCCCAGCATTTT . TRBV6-1 . TRBJ1-5
CASNPLPGVVVTEAFF TGTGCCAGCAACCCCCTGCCAGGGGTTGTCGTCACTGAAGCTTTCTTT . TRBV13 . TRBJ1-1
CASSIDRSPHPQYGYTF TGTGCCAGCAGCATAGACAGGTCCCCACACCCCCAATATGGCTACACCTTC . TRBV28 . TRBJ1-2
CASSLRTGGFAEAFF TGTGCCAGCAGTTTGCGGACAGGGGGTTTCGCTGAAGCTTTCTTT TRBD1 TRBV28 . TRBJ1-1
CASSRQGSYEQYF TGTGCCAGCAGCCGACAGGGCTCCTACGAGCAGTACTTC TRBD1 TRBV5-4 . TRBJ2-7
CASSADSLGQPQHF TGTGCCAGCAGCGCGGACAGTCTGGGTCAGCCCCAGCATTTT . TRBV5-8 few TRBJ1-5
CASRHDRGGNEKLFF TGTGCCAGCAGGCACGACAGGGGTGGGAATGAAAAACTGTTTTTT TRBD1 TRBV6-5 . TRBJ1-4
CASSPGANTGELFF TGTGCCAGCAGTCCAGGTGCGAACACCGGGGAGCTGTTTTTT . TRBV2 . TRBJ2-2
CASSVLAGEIRNEQFF TGCGCCAGCAGCGTCTTAGCGGGAGAAATTAGGAATGAGCAGTTCTTC TRBD2 TRBV5-1 once TRBJ2-1
CAISVLAGAAYEQYF TGTGCCATCAGTGTATTAGCGGGAGCCGCCTACGAGCAGTACTTC TRBD2 TRBV10-3 . TRBJ2-7
CASSEGFINQPQHF TGTGCCAGTAGTGAGGGATTTATCAATCAGCCCCAGCATTTT . TRBV19 . TRBJ1-5
CASSLSREKNTEAFF TGTGCCAGCAGTTTATCAAGAGAAAAGAACACTGAAGCTTTCTTT . TRBV27 . TRBJ1-1
CASSESGRAYEQYF TGTGCCAGCAGTGAATCCGGGAGGGCCTACGAGCAGTACTTC TRBD2 TRBV25-1 . TRBJ2-7
CASSLLGVSTDTQYF TGTGCCAGCAGCTTACTGGGAGTTAGCACAGATACGCAGTATTTT . TRBV7-2 . TRBJ2-3
CASSPYTIYNEQFF TGTGCCAGCAGCCCATACACGATCTACAATGAGCAGTTCTTC . TRBV14 . TRBJ2-1
CASSPPGGRSSYEQYF TGTGCCAGCTCACCACCAGGGGGCAGGAGCTCCTACGAGCAGTACTTC TRBD1 TRBV18 once TRBJ2-7
CSGLKTGQGSGYTF TGCAGCGGCTTGAAAACAGGGCAGGGAAGTGGCTACACCTTC . TRBV29-1 . TRBJ1-2
CASSSGTQYNEQFF TGTGCCAGCAGCTCTGGGACTCAATACAATGAGCAGTTCTTC . TRBV7-9 . TRBJ2-1
CASSPGGAGYTF TGTGCCAGTAGTCCCGGAGGGGCGGGCTACACCTTC . TRBV19 . TRBJ1-2
CASSLDHGSSYEQYF TGTGCCAGCAGCTTAGACCACGGTAGCTCCTACGAGCAGTACTTC . TRBV7-6 few TRBJ2-7
CSVEGAGQGAYEQYF TGCAGCGTTGAAGGCGCGGGACAGGGGGCCTACGAGCAGTACTTC TRBD1 TRBV29-1 . TRBJ2-7
CASSLGTEPYEQYF TGTGCCAGCAGTCTCGGGACAGAACCCTACGAGCAGTACTTC TRBD1 TRBV6-5 . TRBJ2-7
CASSQDIADTQYF TGCGCCAGCAGCCAAGATATCGCAGATACGCAGTATTTT . TRBV4-3 . TRBJ2-3
CASSPSRGSIYEQYF TGTGCCAGCTCACCATCCAGGGGGAGCATCTACGAGCAGTACTTC TRBD1 TRBV18 . TRBJ2-7
CASSSGDFQYF TGTGCCAGCAGTAGTGGAGACTTTCAGTACTTC . TRBV28 once TRBJ2-4
CAISEPHRRNTEAFF TGTGCCATCAGTGAGCCCCACAGGAGGAACACTGAAGCTTTCTTT . TRBV10-3 . TRBJ1-1
CASSQKTGVGKAEAFF TGCGCCAGCAGCCAAAAGACAGGGGTTGGTAAGGCTGAAGCTTTCTTT TRBD1 TRBV4-1 . TRBJ1-1